The clone carrying this T cell receptor beta chain was counted only a few times. In the original analysis: Scientists estimated how many nucleated cells there were by amplifying reference gene primers. TCRdb keeps only in-frame clones here, not all; method: immunoSEQ multiplex PCR. V and J calls plus clone size are reproduced from that table; the DNA served to infer D and trimming. The data show roughly 480,000 clones, about 88% seen once. This sample is drawn from a study of blood T cell repertoires in COVID-19. Study-wide context: The analysed material was cDNA or gDNA that came from T cells, B-cell-depleted T cells, or PBMCs.

The germline V gene has CDR1 SGHNT and CDR2 YYREEE (reference sequence). CDR3 length: 15 residues. The V and J ends lost 6 bases and 3 bases respectively, with 18 bases between them. The source of this sequence is a man younger than 35 with COVID-19, enrolled during active disease. This chain joins TRBV5-4 and TRBJ1-1; tentative D call: TRBD1 (6 bases). The sample comprised peripheral blood. The CDR3 DNA reads TGTGCCAGCACCCGTCAATTGGACAGACACACTGAAGCTTTCTTT. Protein sequence: CASTRQLDRHTEAFF.